These 23 T cell receptor beta chains share one sample of origin, sequenced in a study of T-cell memory formation after mild COVID-19. TCRdb passed the 5' RACE reads through MiXCR, listing each CDR3 protein once. The sample yields fewer than 110,000 distinct CDR3 sequences, 13% to 15% seen once. The sequenced sample consisted of PBMCs or a T cell subset sorted from them (not recorded which). Source of these receptors: a man younger than 35 who had mild COVID-19 (a few samples of this study predate the infection). Cell type and time point are not known.

The chain combines TRBV20-1 with TRBJ2-7; D might be TRBD1 or TRBD2, each matching 6 bases. Trimming removed 5 bases from V and 2 bases from J, with 16 bases in between. This CDR3 comprises 14 residues. The germline V gene encodes CDR1 DFQATT and CDR2 SNEGSKA (reference sequence). CDR3 nucleotide sequence: TGCAGTGCTGAGCCACAGAGGGGGGCCTACGAGCAGTACTTC. This codes for CSAEPQRGAYEQYF.

This clonotype was counted only a few times. The V and J genes are TRBV7-6 and TRBJ2-1; 8 positions agree with TRBD2. The CDR3 spans 14 residues. CDR1 is SGHVS, CDR2 FNYEAQ, per germline. The V gene end was trimmed by 6 bases and the J gene end by 2 bases; junction bases not matched to a gene: 3. The CDR3 loop is CASRSGGPYNEQFF. CDR3 sequence (DNA): TGTGCCAGCAGGAGCGGGGGCCCCTACAATGAGCAGTTCTTC. The full variable domain, in which reference TRBV7-6 and TRBJ2-1 provide the parts outside the CDR3, is GAGVSQSPRYKVTKRGQDVALRCDPISGHVSLYWYRQALGQGPEFLTYFNYEAQQDKSGLPNDRFSAERPEGSISTLTIQRTEQRDSAMYRCASRSGGPYNEQFFGPGTRLTVL.

This clonotype was observed a few times. This chain links TRBV7-3 with TRBJ2-3; no firm D call. The length of the CDR3 is 15 residues. Trimming pared 1 base from V and 0 bases from J, leaving 8 bases between. Germline CDR1 is SGHTA and CDR2 is FQGTGA. The CDR3 coding sequence is TGTGCCAGCAGCTTAATACGGTCTAGCACAGATACGCAGTATTTT. Translating it yields CASSLIRSSTDTQYF.

This clonotype was observed a handful of times. V gene TRBV13 combines with J gene TRBJ2-3; 11 nucleotides agree with TRBD1. CDR1 and CDR2 from the germline V gene are PRHDT and FYEKMQ (reference sequence). The CDR3 is made up of 16 amino acids. J was trimmed by 4 bases and V by 5 bases; bases with no gene match: 8. The chain's CDR3 is CASSRWTGGESDTQYF. In nucleotides, the CDR3 is TGTGCCAGCAGCCGGTGGACAGGGGGCGAGTCAGATACGCAGTATTTT.

The V call is TRBV27, the J call TRBJ2-4; D call uncertain. Germline CDR1 reads MNHEY; CDR2 reads SMNVEV (reference sequence). V shed 1 base and J shed 6 bases, with 16 bases lying between them. This CDR3 is 16 amino acids long. The CDR3 is CASSLLGPELINIQYF. The CDR3 DNA follows: TGTGCCAGCAGTTTATTGGGTCCCGAATTAATAAACATTCAGTACTTC.

In DNA, the CDR3 is TGTGCCATCTCGCGAGGGTTTCGCGATGAGCAGTTCTTC. It translates to CAISRGFRDEQFF. This chain links TRBV28 with TRBJ2-1; D perhaps matches TRBD2 (5 bases). The CDR3 sequence is 13 residues long. CDR1 and CDR2 from the germline V gene are MDHEN and SYDVKM. V dropped 10 bases and J dropped 8 bases, with 18 bases sitting between them. Combining the CDR3 with reference TRBV28 and TRBJ2-1 gives the whole variable domain DVKVTQSSRYLVKRTGEKVFLECVQDMDHENMFWYRQDPGLGLRLIYFSYDVKMKEKGDIPEGYSVSREKKERFSLILESASTNQTSMYLCAISRGFRDEQFFGPGTRLTVL.

In its sample, this clonotype was seen a few times. CDR3 DNA: TGTGCCAGCAGCTTAGCGACGGTGTATAACTATGGCTACACCTTC. It is translated as CASSLATVYNYGYTF. The rearrangement links TRBV7-9 to TRBJ1-2; D uncertain. The V end was cut by 0 bases, the J end by 1 base, with 9 bases between. Germline lookup yields CDR1 SEHNR and CDR2 FQNEAQ (reference sequence). This CDR3 comprises 15 residues. The variable domain in full, completed from reference TRBV7-9 and TRBJ1-2, reads DTGVSQNPRHKITKRGQNVTFRCDPISEHNRLYWYRQTLGQGPEFLTYFQNEAQLEKSRLLSDRFSAERPKGSFSTLEIQRTEQGDSAMYLCASSLATVYNYGYTFGSGTRLTVV.

This clonotype was detected many times. The rearrangement uses TRBV4-3 and TRBJ2-7; TRBD1 matches 10 bases. From germline, CDR1 is LGHNA and CDR2 YSLEER. The V segment lost 3 bases and the J segment 4 bases; nucleotides outside the gene matches: 3. The CDR3 is 14 amino acids. The CDR3 sequence: CASSHDRGRYEQYF. DNA of the CDR3: TGCGCCAGCAGCCACGACAGGGGGCGATACGAGCAGTACTTC.

This clonotype turned up a few times. The chain uses TRBV18 and TRBJ2-5, with 9 bases lining up with TRBD2. V lost 5 bases, J lost 1 base, and 11 bases stayed unmatched. From germline, CDR1 is KGHSH and CDR2 LQKENI. This CDR3 is built from 17 residues. CDR3 nucleotides: TGTGCCAGCTCATCCCGGCCTAGCGGGGCTTTCCAAGAGACCCAGTACTTC. This gives the protein CASSSRPSGAFQETQYF. The complete variable domain, with remaining parts taken from reference TRBV18 and TRBJ2-5, reads NAGVMQNPRHLVRRRGQEARLRCSPMKGHSHVYWYRQLPEEGLKFMVYLQKENIIDESGMPKERFSAEFPKEGPSILRIQQVVRGDSAAYFCASSSRPSGAFQETQYFGPGTRLLVL.

In this sample, this clonotype turned up a few times. The J gene is TRBJ2-5, the V gene TRBV5-8; TRBD2 might be the D (6 bases). The germline V and J ends were trimmed by 2 bases and 0 bases, with 11 bases remaining between them. The CDR3 contains 15 residues. Per germline, CDR1 SGHTS and CDR2 YDEGEE. The CDR3, as DNA: TGTGCCAGCAGCTTACTCCGGGACTACCAAGAGACCCAGTACTTC. Its protein is CASSLLRDYQETQYF.

This clonotype has a handful of counts. The J gene is TRBJ1-2, the V gene TRBV27, with D possibly being TRBD1 (6 bases). V was shortened by 4 bases and J by 8 bases, with 17 bases between the two germline ends. CDR1 is MNHEY and CDR2 is SMNVEV in the germline V gene (reference sequence). CDR3 length: 14 residues. The CDR3, as DNA: TGTGCCAGCAGTTCATTACAGGGCTCCTACGGCTACACCTTC. Its translation is CASSSLQGSYGYTF.

The CDR3 DNA reads TGTGCCAGCAGCCAAGATATGGCCGGGGAGCTGTTTTTT. Translated, it gives CASSQDMAGELFF. The chain joins TRBV3-1 to TRBJ2-2; D is uncertain. The V end lost 0 bases, the J end lost 6 bases, and 5 bases lay between the germline ends. The CDR3 length is 13 residues. Germline-derived CDR1 and CDR2 are LGHDT and YNNKEL (reference sequence).

The rearrangement uses TRBV7-3 and TRBJ2-3; no reliable D call. CDR3 size: 11 residues. Germline V lookup: CDR1 SGHTA, CDR2 FQGTGA. Trimming took off 10 bases at V and 1 base at J, with 6 bases between the two ends. In DNA form, the CDR3 reads TGTGCCAAGTGGGGCACAGATACGCAGTATTTT. Protein sequence: CAKWGTDTQYF.

The chain recombines TRBV2 with TRBJ2-1; unclear D gene. Per germline, CDR1 SNHLY and CDR2 FYNNEI. With 9 bases removed from V and 8 bases from J, the gap between germline ends came to 14 bases. This CDR3 is built from 12 residues. CDR3 nucleotides: TGTGCCAGTGGTGAGATACGGCATGAGCAGTTCTTC. Amino acids: CASGEIRHEQFF.

V gene TRBV20-1 combines with J gene TRBJ1-5; D is uncertain. The CDR3 totals 14 residues. V shed 3 bases and J shed 5 bases, with 14 bases lying between them. Germline V gene sequence: CDR1 DFQATT, CDR2 SNEGSKA (reference sequence). The CDR3 DNA reads TGCAGTGCTAGCTCACAGAAGCCTGATCAGCCCCAGCATTTT. Amino acid sequence: CSASSQKPDQPQHF.

The chain recombines TRBV6-2 or TRBV6-3 with TRBJ1-2, with D maybe TRBD1 (5 bases). CDR1 and CDR2 (germline): MNHEY, SVGEGT. V lost 2 bases and J lost 4, with 11 bases in between. CDR3 size: 14 residues. CDR3 loop: CASSYGAGTYGYTF. The CDR3 DNA is TGTGCCAGCAGTTACGGCGCAGGGACCTATGGCTACACCTTC.

Concerning this clonotype itself: This may come from a read error, since a much larger clone is one base off. The CDR3 nucleotides are TGCAGCGTTGAAGATGTGCGGGGGGCCTGGGAGACCCAGTACTTC. Encoded protein: CSVEDVRGAWETQYF. The chain combines TRBV29-1 with TRBJ2-5, with 8 positions matching TRBD2. The CDR3 runs to 15 residues. Trimming removed 0 bases from V and 5 bases from J; junction bases left unmatched: 8. Germline V CDR1 and CDR2: SQVTM, ANQGSEA.

This clonotype was observed a handful of times. This sequence joins TRBV10-3 and TRBJ2-3; 15 nucleotides match TRBD2. CDR3 length: 17 amino acids. Germline CDR1 and CDR2: ENHRY and SYGVKD. Trimming took 6 bases from V and 4 from J; bases not matched to a gene: 8. CDR3 in DNA: TGTGCCATCAGCGAGGGACTAGCGGGGGGAAATTCAGATACGCAGTATTTT. It specifies CAISEGLAGGNSDTQYF.

This clonotype appeared many times. The genes are TRBV4-3 and TRBJ2-7, with D perhaps TRBD1 (6 bases). CDR1 and CDR2 (germline): LGHNA, YSLEER. This CDR3 contains 14 residues. V lost 3 bases, J lost 4 bases, and 13 bases lay in between. The CDR3 reads CASSHDLGGYEQYV. The DNA of the CDR3 is TGCGCCAGCAGCCACGACCTAGGGGGTTACGAGCAGTACGTC.

This clonotype was counted a few times. The chain has TRBV15 and TRBJ2-1; D could derive from TRBD1 or TRBD2 (6 bases each). The V gene lost 1 base and the J gene lost 8 bases, with 15 bases spanning the gap. Germline V lookup: CDR1 LNHNV, CDR2 YYDKDF (reference sequence). There are 15 residues in the CDR3. DNA for the CDR3: TGTGCCACCAGCAGAGTGATACAGGGAGGTGATGAGCAGTTCTTC. This encodes CATSRVIQGGDEQFF.

This chain connects TRBV2 to TRBJ2-5; 12 bases are a match to TRBD2. V lost 7 bases and J lost 0; bases outside the gene matches: 3. Per germline, CDR1 SNHLY and CDR2 FYNNEI. The CDR3 consists of 15 residues. The DNA for the CDR3 is TGTGCCAGCACAGGACTAGCGGGGAACCAAGAGACCCAGTACTTC. This sequence encodes CASTGLAGNQETQYF.

This clonotype has just a few counts. CDR3 DNA sequence: TGTGCCAGCACTAACGGCCACAGGGTTCAAGAGACCCAGTACTTC. Translated: CASTNGHRVQETQYF. The V gene is TRBV28, the J gene TRBJ2-5, with TRBD1 as a possible D gene (6 bases). Trimming took 7 bases from V and 2 from J, leaving 17 bases between them. The CDR3 length is 15 residues. Germline lookup yields CDR1 MDHEN and CDR2 SYDVKM.

This clonotype appeared a few times. The V and J genes are TRBV4-3 and TRBJ1-1, with D perhaps TRBD1 (6 bases). This CDR3 is 15 amino acids long. The germline V and J ends were trimmed by 0 bases and 5 bases, with 13 bases remaining between them. Germline assignment: CDR1 LGHNA and CDR2 YSLEER. CDR3 DNA sequence: TGCGCCAGCAGCCAAGATTTGACAGGAAGGACTGAAGCTTTCTTT. This translates into CASSQDLTGRTEAFF.